This is a list of T cell receptor beta chains from one sample in a study of T cells in Graves' hyperthyroidism and ophthalmopathy. A single record per CDR3 protein comes from TCRdb applying MiXCR to the multiplex PCR reads. This sample carries approximately 480,000 distinct CDR3 sequences, more than 20% of them seen once, and the ten largest clones take 26%. Sequencing was performed on blood. The receptors were gathered from a man aged 18 to 30 with Graves' hyperthyroidism. Each CDR3 is given with its conserved first and last residue. A D gene is named only where the DNA matches it firmly. Not all rows give a size; the values are once, few, many and, for expanded clones, a class.

j_gene	v_gene	abundance	d_gene	CDR3nt	CDR3aa
TRBJ2-2	TRBV6-2/TRBV6-3	NA	TRBD1	TGTGCCAGCAGTTACTCGATTTACGGGACAGGGAACACCGGGGAGCTGTTTTTT	CASSYSIYGTGNTGELFF
TRBJ1-1	TRBV15	NA	NA	TGTGCCACCAGCGGTCAGGGAACGGCCGACACTGAAGCTTTCTTT	CATSGQGTADTEAFF
TRBJ2-7	TRBV12-3/TRBV12-4	NA	NA	TGTGCCAGCTCGTCCCTGGGCGGGTCCACCTACGAGCAGTACTTC	CASSSLGGSTYEQYF
TRBJ2-5	TRBV20-1	many	NA	TGCAGTGCTAGAGATGCAGCGATACAAGAGACCCAGTACTTC	CSARDAAIQETQYF
TRBJ2-7	TRBV27	many	TRBD2	TGTGCCAGCAGTTTTGCGGGAGGATCCTACGAGCAGTACTTC	CASSFAGGSYEQYF
TRBJ1-6	TRBV7-9	few	NA	TGTGCCAGCAGTTCCGACTACTCCTATAATTCACCCCTCCACTTT	CASSSDYSYNSPLHF
TRBJ2-1	TRBV28	many	TRBD2	TGTGCCAGCAGTTTGACTAGCGGGGGGAATGAGCAGTTCTTC	CASSLTSGGNEQFF
TRBJ2-7	TRBV11-2	many	NA	TGTGCCAGCAGCTTACGTAATCCTCCCTCCTACGAGCAGTACTTC	CASSLRNPPSYEQYF
TRBJ2-5	TRBV6-5	many	TRBD1	TGTGCCAGCAGTTACAGTAGGGGGCTGGAGACCCAGTACTTC	CASSYSRGLETQYF
TRBJ2-7	TRBV10-3	NA	NA	TGTGCCATCAGTGCACGGGAATACGAGCAGTACTTC	CAISAREYEQYF
TRBJ2-2	TRBV5-1	few	NA	TGCGCCAGCAGCCACCTTTCTGGGGGCACCGGGGAGCTGTTTTTT	CASSHLSGGTGELFF
TRBJ2-5	TRBV6-5	many	NA	TGTGCCAGCAGTTACGGGGGGTTCAGAGAGACCCAGTACTTC	CASSYGGFRETQYF
TRBJ2-2	TRBV15	many	TRBD2	TGTGCCACCAGCAGCCGAGCGGGACTAGCGGGGGGGCCGAACACCGGGGAGCTGTTTTTT	CATSSRAGLAGGPNTGELFF
TRBJ2-5	TRBV7-9	once	NA	TGTGCCAGCAGCCCCGTAGGAGTACCCAGCGGGACCCAGTACTTC	CASSPVGVPSGTQYF
TRBJ1-1	TRBV6-2/TRBV6-3	many	NA	TGTGCCAGCAGGGTCCACCCTCGAATGGCTCCGAGGGGAGACACTGAAGCTTTCTTT	CASRVHPRMAPRGDTEAFF
TRBJ2-3	TRBV10-3	NA	NA	TGTGCCATCAGTGTTCTCGACACAGATACGCAGTATTTT	CAISVLDTDTQYF
TRBJ2-7	TRBV12-3/TRBV12-4	many	NA	TGTGCCAGCAGTTTCACGGGGCCCTCCTACGAGCAGTACTTC	CASSFTGPSYEQYF
TRBJ2-4	TRBV28	NA	NA	TGTGCCAGCAGCACAACAGGGTGGGCGTACTTC	CASSTTGWAYF
TRBJ1-5	TRBV6-1	many	NA	TGTGCCAGCACCCGAGAAAGATATAGCAATCAGCCCCAGCATTTT	CASTRERYSNQPQHF
TRBJ2-7	TRBV2	many	TRBD2	TGTGCCAGCAATTTACCGGGAGGTTTGTACGAGCAGTACTTC	CASNLPGGLYEQYF
TRBJ2-7	TRBV12-3/TRBV12-4	many	NA	TGTGCCAGCAGTTTAGCTGAGGTCTACGAGCAGTACTTC	CASSLAEVYEQYF
TRBJ2-7	TRBV7-8	few	TRBD1	TGTGCCAGCAGCCCCGGACAGGGGCTAGCCTACGAGCAGTACTTC	CASSPGQGLAYEQYF
TRBJ1-2	TRBV6-1	once	NA	TGTGCCAGCAGGGCGGCAGGGTTTCATCTGGGCTACACCTTC	CASRAAGFHLGYTF
TRBJ1-2	TRBV4-2	few	TRBD1	TGTGCCAGCAGCCAAGAGTTTTTACAGGGGGAGGGCTACACCTTC	CASSQEFLQGEGYTF
TRBJ2-7	TRBV28	many	NA	TGTGCCAGCAGTTCCAGCCTGTCCCCCCAGGGGCACTACGAGCAGTACTTC	CASSSSLSPQGHYEQYF
TRBJ1-1	TRBV28	many	NA	TGTGCCAGCAGTGACCAACCCAGGATCGACACTGAAGCTTTCTTT	CASSDQPRIDTEAFF
TRBJ2-2	TRBV6-2/TRBV6-3	many	NA	TGTGCCAGCAGTTACTCGCCCGCCGGGTCCGCGAACACCGGGGAGCTGTTTTTT	CASSYSPAGSANTGELFF
TRBJ1-5	TRBV27	many	NA	TGTGCCAGCAGTTTTAGGACCTCGGTTAGGCCCCAGCATTTT	CASSFRTSVRPQHF
TRBJ2-4	TRBV6-1	few	NA	TGTGCCAGCGGAGGGAGGACCTTGGGGAAAAACATTCAGTACTTC	CASGGRTLGKNIQYF
TRBJ1-1	TRBV6-1	few	NA	TGTGCCAGCAGCCCGAGGGCCGGCGCTGAAGCTTTCTTT	CASSPRAGAEAFF
TRBJ1-1	TRBV6-1	few	TRBD1	TGTGCCAGCAGTAAGCCGGGACAGGGGGTCGTCACTGAAGCTTTCTTT	CASSKPGQGVVTEAFF
TRBJ1-5	TRBV6-1	many	TRBD1	TGTGCCAGCAGTGAAGGGACAGGCGTAGGGCAGCCCCAGCATTTT	CASSEGTGVGQPQHF
TRBJ1-1	TRBV18	few	TRBD1	TGTGCCAGCTCACTCGGGACAGGGTGGGTGAACACTGAAGCTTTCTTT	CASSLGTGWVNTEAFF
TRBJ2-7	TRBV2	many	NA	TGTGCCAGCAGCCCGTCGGAACGGGGCGAGCAGTACTTC	CASSPSERGEQYF
TRBJ2-5	TRBV6-2/TRBV6-3	many	NA	TGTGCCAGCAACTCCATCGGGGAGACCCAGTACTTC	CASNSIGETQYF
TRBJ2-6	TRBV4-1	many	NA	TGCGCCAGCAGACCCCCTGGGGCCAACGTCCTGACTTTC	CASRPPGANVLTF
TRBJ1-2	TRBV6-1	few	TRBD1	TGTGCCAGCAGGCGTACCGGGACAGGGGGCCTCAACTATGGCTACACCTTC	CASRRTGTGGLNYGYTF
TRBJ1-2	TRBV2	many	NA	TGTGCCAGCAGTGCGCCGGGTAGCTATGGCTACACCTTC	CASSAPGSYGYTF
TRBJ1-1	TRBV29-1	many	NA	TGCAGCGTTGGTGAGGGTGGTAACACTGAAGCTTTCTTT	CSVGEGGNTEAFF
TRBJ1-1	TRBV28	many	TRBD1	TGTGCCAGCACCCGGGACAGGGGGCTGAACACTGAAGCTTTCTTT	CASTRDRGLNTEAFF
TRBJ1-1	TRBV2	many	NA	TGTGCCAGCAGTGTGGCCCTACAGAACACTGAAGCTTTCTTT	CASSVALQNTEAFF
TRBJ1-6	TRBV5-1	few	TRBD1	TGCGCCAGCAGCCAGGGACAGGGGCGGTCACCCCTCCACTTT	CASSQGQGRSPLHF